The 27 T cell receptor beta chains presented below share a single source sample, sequenced in a study of cytomegalovirus exposure and HLA in healthy donors. PCR amplification relied on 60 Vbeta primers (plus 13 Jbeta primers). Sequencing used immunoSEQ multiplex PCR; TCRdb keeps in-frame clones, though not all of them. Here the sample spans fewer than 85,000 clones, 65% to 80% being singletons. The sample comprised PBMCs. The source of these receptors is a male donor in good health and CMV-seropositive.

This CDR3 is CASSLAVRRTGANVLTF. Written as DNA, the CDR3 is TGTGCCAGCAGCTTGGCCGTGCGGCGTACAGGGGCCAACGTCCTGACTTTC. This rearrangement joins TRBV5-6 to TRBJ2-6; D uncertain. The CDR3 is 17 amino acids. Looked up from germline, CDR1 is SGHDT and CDR2 is YYEEEE. The V and J ends lost 0 bases and 4 bases respectively, with 14 bases between them.

The chain links TRBV7-9 to TRBJ2-3, with a weak D call TRBD1 (6 bases). The CDR3 extends over 15 amino acids. Germline assignment: CDR1 SEHNR and CDR2 FQNEAQ (reference sequence). V lost 1 base and J 0 bases, leaving 8 bases between the germline ends. The CDR3 region is CASSLEQGSTDTQYF. In DNA, the CDR3 is TGTGCCAGCAGCTTAGAACAGGGAAGCACAGATACGCAGTATTTT.

The V and J genes are TRBV27 and TRBJ1-3, with D unresolved. Germline CDR1 reads MNHEY; CDR2 reads SMNVEV (reference sequence). This CDR3 contains 13 residues. Trimming stripped 8 bases from V and 0 bases from J, with 8 bases between. This CDR3 reads CASSFNSGNTIYF. CDR3 sequence (DNA): TGTGCCAGCTCCTTTAACTCTGGAAACACCATATATTTT.

The chain is built from TRBV29-1 and TRBJ2-7, with D possibly TRBD2 on 5 matching bases. The V end was cut by 4 bases, the J end by 4 bases, with 11 bases between. The CDR3 spans 12 residues. The V gene's germline CDR1 is SQVTM and CDR2 ANQGSEA. CDR3 in amino acids: CSVGGGEYEQYF. As DNA, the CDR3 is TGCAGCGTTGGCGGTGGGGAGTACGAGCAGTACTTC.

This clone was recorded once. The V call is TRBV27, the J call TRBJ1-2; D remains ambiguous. CDR1 and CDR2 from the germline V gene are MNHEY and SMNVEV (reference sequence). Trimming pared 6 bases from V and 8 bases from J, leaving 13 bases between. This CDR3 has 12 amino acids. The CDR3 bases are TGTGCCAGCAGGACCGATTCGGGGGGCTACACCTTC. Translation gives CASRTDSGGYTF.

The chain has TRBV7-9 and TRBJ2-1; tentative D call: TRBD2 (5 bases). The germline gives CDR1 SEHNR, CDR2 FQNEAQ (reference sequence). This CDR3 comprises 13 residues. The germline V and J ends were trimmed by 5 bases and 6 bases, with 11 bases remaining between them. The CDR3 DNA sequence: TGTGCCAGCAGCCCCCCGGAGGTCAATGAGCAGTTCTTC. Translated, it gives CASSPPEVNEQFF.

A remark on this clone: The sample contains more than one DNA sequence encoding this CDR3. CDR3 protein: CASSDRAGSNQPQHF. In nucleotides, the CDR3 is TGTGCCAGCAGTGATCGGGCAGGGAGCAATCAGCCCCAGCATTTT. The J gene is TRBJ1-5, the V gene TRBV2, with a possible D match to TRBD1 (5 bases). Germline CDR1 is SNHLY and CDR2 is FYNNEI. The CDR3 length is 15 residues. The ends were cut back, 3 bases at V and 1 base at J, with 10 bases in the middle.

The CDR3 DNA reads as TGCGCCAGCAGCTCGAACACAGAAAATGAGCAGTTCTTC. Protein sequence: CASSSNTENEQFF. This chain uses TRBV5-1 with TRBJ2-1; D remains ambiguous. The CDR3 totals 13 residues. V lost 3 bases and J 7 bases, leaving 11 bases between the germline ends. Germline CDR1 is SGHRS and CDR2 is YFSETQ.

This sequence joins TRBV18 and TRBJ2-1; 11 bases agree with TRBD1. The CDR3 totals 14 residues. Germline V gene sequence: CDR1 KGHSH, CDR2 LQKENI. The ends lost 4 bases at V and 9 bases at J; junction bases unmatched: 5. CDR3 protein: CASSRTGGRSEQFF. The CDR3 bases are TGTGCCAGCTCACGGACAGGGGGCAGGAGTGAGCAGTTCTTC.

This rearrangement joins TRBV13 to TRBJ2-5; the match to TRBD2 covers 9 bases. The V gene end was trimmed by 5 bases and the J gene end by 5 bases; junction bases not matched to a gene: 12. This CDR3 region has 16 residues. Germline CDR1 and CDR2: PRHDT and FYEKMQ (reference sequence). The CDR3, as DNA: TGTGCCAGCAGCCTTCCCACCGGGACTAGCCGGGAGACCCAGTACTTC. Translation: CASSLPTGTSRETQYF.

The chain employs TRBV7-3 and TRBJ2-1, with 8 positions matching TRBD1. V lost 5 bases and J lost 6; bases outside the gene matches: 3. CDR3 length equals 13 residues. Per the germline V gene, CDR1 is SGHTA and CDR2 is FQGTGA. The CDR3 nucleotides read TGTGCCAGCAGCCGGACAGGGTTCAATGAGCAGTTCTTC. Translated, it gives CASSRTGFNEQFF.

The count of this clone is one. The chain employs TRBV6-1 and TRBJ1-5; D perhaps matches TRBD1 (6 bases). The CDR3 runs 14 residues. Germline CDR1 reads MNHNS; CDR2 reads SASEGT. V was clipped by 5 bases and J by 7 bases, with 15 bases between them. CDR3: CASSQTGLFQPQHF. The CDR3 DNA follows: TGTGCCAGCAGTCAAACAGGGCTATTCCAGCCCCAGCATTTT.

The rearrangement joins TRBV5-1 to TRBJ2-2; no firm D call. Germline CDR1 SGHRS, CDR2 YFSETQ. CDR3 length: 15 residues. The V gene lost 1 base and the J gene lost 0 bases, with 7 bases spanning the gap. The CDR3 is CASSLKLTNTGELFF. In nucleotides, the CDR3 is TGCGCCAGCAGCTTGAAACTTACGAACACCGGGGAGCTGTTTTTT.

This chain connects TRBV7-3 to TRBJ2-3; 11 nucleotides line up with TRBD2. The CDR3 extends over 14 amino acids. V lost 3 bases, J lost 4 bases, and 0 bases stayed unmatched. Germline values: CDR1 SGHTA, CDR2 FQGTGA. The CDR3 nucleotides are TGTGCCAGCAGCTTTAGCGGGAGGGCAGATACGCAGTATTTT. As protein: CASSFSGRADTQYF.

CDR3 protein: CASTEPRSYEQYF. CDR3 nucleotides: TGCGCCAGCACTGAGCCGAGGAGCTACGAGCAGTACTTC. The chain uses TRBV5-1 and TRBJ2-7, with D uncertain. The CDR3 spans 13 residues. Trimming left V 6 bases short and J 3 bases short, with 13 bases between. Germline V gene sequence: CDR1 SGHRS, CDR2 YFSETQ.

V and J are TRBV9 and TRBJ1-2; TRBD1 matches at 7 bases. This CDR3 has 15 residues. Germline CDR1 is SGDLS and CDR2 is YYNGEE. Trimming removed 2 bases from V and 2 bases from J; junction bases left unmatched: 6. CDR3 coding DNA: TGTGCCAGCAGCGTTAACAGGGGCCGGAACTATGGCTACACCTTC. Its protein product is CASSVNRGRNYGYTF. Filled out from reference TRBV9 and TRBJ1-2, the complete variable domain reads DSGVTQTPKHLITATGQRVTLRCSPRSGDLSVYWYQQSLDQGLQFLIQYYNGEERAKGNILERFSAQQFPDLHSELNLSSLELGDSALYFCASSVNRGRNYGYTFGSGTRLTVV.

The chain joins TRBV27 to TRBJ2-3, with TRBD2 matching 10 bases. The trim removed 4 bases at V and 2 bases at J, leaving 12 bases unmatched. The germline CDR1 and CDR2 sequences are MNHEY and SMNVEV (reference sequence). The CDR3 covers 18 residues. CDR3 DNA sequence: TGTGCCAGCAGTTCTGGCACTTGGACTAGCGGTATCACAGATACGCAGTATTTT. Translating gives CASSSGTWTSGITDTQYF.

V gene TRBV5-1 combines with J gene TRBJ2-3; weak D call: TRBD2 (6 bases). Germline V lookup: CDR1 SGHRS, CDR2 YFSETQ. Trimming took off 4 bases at V and 1 base at J, with 10 bases between the two ends. The CDR3 has 14 amino acids. CDR3 DNA: TGCGCCAGCAGCCCCGGAGGGGGCACAGATACGCAGTATTTT. This sequence encodes CASSPGGGTDTQYF.

In this sample, this clone turned up a few times. This chain uses TRBV6-1 with TRBJ2-7; 11 nucleotides match TRBD2. The CDR3 is made up of 15 amino acids. Germline V gene sequence: CDR1 MNHNS, CDR2 SASEGT. The trim removed 9 bases at V and 0 bases at J, leaving 7 bases unmatched. CDR3 loop: CASLDGTSGSYEQYF. The DNA of the CDR3 is TGTGCCAGTCTTGATGGGACTAGCGGCTCCTACGAGCAGTACTTC.

In its sample, this clone was seen a few times. J is TRBJ1-2 and V is TRBV6-1; D is unresolved. CDR3 length: 15 residues. The germline V and J ends were trimmed by 5 bases and 4 bases, with 17 bases remaining between them. Germline V gene sequence: CDR1 MNHNS, CDR2 SASEGT. This CDR3 reads CASSSGAAQFYGYTF. CDR3 nucleotide sequence: TGTGCCAGCAGTTCCGGAGCAGCCCAGTTCTATGGCTACACCTTC.

This clone appeared once. This chain joins TRBV4-2 and TRBJ2-7; D perhaps matches TRBD1 (5 bases). Germline V lookup: CDR1 LGHNA, CDR2 YNFKEQ. This CDR3 has 15 amino acids. V was cut by 2 bases and J by 2 bases, with 13 bases left in between. CDR3: CASSQQGDKAYEQYF. In DNA form, the CDR3 reads TGTGCCAGCAGCCAACAAGGGGATAAGGCCTACGAGCAGTACTTC.

This clone occurred a few times. The CDR3 is CASMSGGSGTNEKLFF. In DNA form, the CDR3 reads TGTGCCAGCATGAGCGGGGGAAGCGGTACTAATGAAAAACTGTTTTTT. The chain employs TRBV2 and TRBJ1-4; perhaps TRBD1 as D (5 bases). Germline V gene lookup returns CDR1 SNHLY and CDR2 FYNNEI. This CDR3 is built from 16 residues. V was trimmed by 7 bases and J by 2 bases, leaving 17 bases between them. The complete variable domain, with remaining parts taken from reference TRBV2 and TRBJ1-4, reads EPEVTQTPSHQVTQMGQEVILRCVPISNHLYFYWYRQILGQKVEFLVSFYNNEISEKSEIFDDQFSVERPDGSNFTLKIRSTKLEDSAMYFCASMSGGSGTNEKLFFGSGTQLSVL.

This clone has more than one count but fewer than ten. This rearrangement joins TRBV28 to TRBJ2-7; 11 nucleotides align to TRBD2. There are 17 residues in the CDR3. After removal of 8 bases from V and 6 bases from J, the junction contained 18 bases not matched to a gene. Germline V CDR1 and CDR2: MDHEN, SYDVKM. Here the CDR3 reads CASFPVRLAGGPSEQYF. In DNA, the CDR3 is TGTGCCAGCTTCCCCGTTCGGCTAGCGGGGGGTCCGAGCGAGCAGTACTTC.

This clone was detected only a few times. This chain joins TRBV6-5 and TRBJ2-5; D possibly corresponds to TRBD1 (6 bases). V was pared by 6 bases and J by 2 bases, with 10 bases between. The V gene's germline CDR1 is MNHEY and CDR2 SVGAGI. The CDR3 length is 13 residues. The CDR3 is CASSRQEQETQYF. DNA of the CDR3: TGTGCCAGCAGCAGACAGGAGCAAGAGACCCAGTACTTC.

This clone has just one count. The chain combines TRBV29-1 with TRBJ1-1, with a weak D call TRBD1 (5 bases). Germline lookup yields CDR1 SQVTM and CDR2 ANQGSEA. With 4 bases removed from V and 1 base from J, the gap between germline ends came to 10 bases. The length of the CDR3 is 13 residues. This CDR3 reads CSVGHRKNTEAFF. CDR3 nucleotides: TGCAGCGTTGGACACAGGAAGAACACTGAAGCTTTCTTT.

The rearrangement links TRBV5-6 to TRBJ2-2; tentative D call: TRBD2 (5 bases). Per the germline V gene, CDR1 is SGHDT and CDR2 is YYEEEE. The V and J ends lost 0 bases and 2 bases respectively, with 8 bases between them. The CDR3 runs 15 residues. Written as DNA, the CDR3 is TGTGCCAGCAGCTTGGTATGGACTAACACCGGGGAGCTGTTTTTT. It codes for CASSLVWTNTGELFF.

The chain carries TRBV4-1 and TRBJ1-1; perhaps TRBD1 as D (6 bases). The CDR3 loop spans 15 amino acids. Germline assignment: CDR1 MGHRA and CDR2 YSYEKL. V was trimmed by 4 bases and J by 6 bases, leaving 18 bases between them. The CDR3 region has the DNA TGCGCCAGCAGCCTTTTAGGGGGGGCTAGGGCTGAAGCTTTCTTT. This sequence encodes CASSLLGGARAEAFF.